The rows below give T cell receptor beta chains drawn from one sample of a study of T-cell memory formation after mild COVID-19. MiXCR, run by TCRdb on the 5' RACE reads, gives a single entry per CDR3 protein. There are some 130,000 distinct CDR3 sequences in the sample; more than 15% occur only once, and 14% lies in the top ten. The specimen sequenced was PBMCs or a T cell subset sorted from them (not recorded which). These receptors were collected from an adult woman who had mild COVID-19 (a few samples of this study predate the infection). Cell type and time point are not known. Each CDR3 is given without its conserved first and last residue. The listing skips clone size in some rows; elsewhere it reads once, few, many or a size class.

v_call	j_call	clone_size	cdr3_aa
TRBV4-2	TRBJ2-6	few	ASSRGPLSGANVLT
TRBV5-1	TRBJ2-4	few	ASSQTGLSKNIQY
TRBV29-1	TRBJ2-5	NA	SVSAGTPQETQY
TRBV12-3/TRBV12-4	TRBJ2-7	NA	ASSLLGGLGPGEDYEQY
TRBV7-9	TRBJ2-2	NA	ASTLKELF
TRBV9	TRBJ1-1	few	ASSVGTGGTEAF
TRBV20-1	TRBJ2-7	NA	SANDRLYEQY
TRBV10-3	TRBJ2-1	few	AISLWSGSFPNRPNEQF
TRBV24-1	TRBJ2-7	many	ATSPRDRENEQY
TRBV15	TRBJ2-3	many	ATSKGGDTDTQY
TRBV5-1	TRBJ2-7	few	ASSLVGTAYEQY
TRBV20-1	TRBJ1-2	NA	SARDMRNFYGYT